The sequence of this T cell receptor (beta chain) was determined in a study of T cell clonality in common variable immunodeficiency. Study observations and caveats: Fewer deletions and N-nucleotide insertions were reportedly seen in common variable immunodeficiency TCR beta sequences. Compared with healthy controls, CVID subjects showed increased TCRbeta clonality, mostly in about a third.

Only in-frame clones appear in the TCRdb table, and some are missing; sequencing was by immunoSEQ multiplex PCR. The profile covers 30,000 to 35,000 clones, none occurring a single time. Both groups were predominantly of Caucasian heritage. V lost 3 bases to trimming and J lost 3 bases; unmatched junction nucleotides: 5. Germline V CDR1 and CDR2: SNHLY, FYNNEI. The CDR3 covers 15 residues. Concerning this clone itself: Its antigen is unidentified. The read falls 3 residues short of the CDR3 end, and the missing part is taken from the germline J gene.

The J gene is TRBJ2-3, the V gene TRBV2, with 8 bases fitting TRBD2. Sequences were obtained from peripheral blood mononuclear cells. The receptor's source is a human donor with common variable immunodeficiency. The sequenced part of the CDR3 DNA is TGTGCCAGCAGTGACGCGAGACTAGCGACAGATACG. It is translated as CASSDARLATDT. The CDR3 in full is CASSDARLATDTQYF.